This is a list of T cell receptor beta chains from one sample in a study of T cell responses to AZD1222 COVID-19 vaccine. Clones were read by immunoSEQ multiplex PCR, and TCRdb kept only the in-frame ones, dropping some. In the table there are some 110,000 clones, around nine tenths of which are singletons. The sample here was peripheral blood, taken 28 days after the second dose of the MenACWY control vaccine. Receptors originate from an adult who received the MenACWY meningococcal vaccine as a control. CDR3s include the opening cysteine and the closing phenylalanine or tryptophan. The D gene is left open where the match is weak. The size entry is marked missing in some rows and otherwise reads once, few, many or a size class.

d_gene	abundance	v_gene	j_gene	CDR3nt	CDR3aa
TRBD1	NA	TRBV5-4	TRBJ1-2	TGTGCCAGCAGCTCCAGCCTCCGGGACAGTGGCGGCTACACCTTC	CASSSSLRDSGGYTF
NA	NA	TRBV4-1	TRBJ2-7	TGCGCCAGCAGCCAAGATAGGGGACTCCTAGCCTACGAGCAGTACTTC	CASSQDRGLLAYEQYF
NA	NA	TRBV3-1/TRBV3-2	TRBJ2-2	TGTGCCAGCAGCTACACAGGGAACACCGGGGAGCTGTTTTTT	CASSYTGNTGELFF
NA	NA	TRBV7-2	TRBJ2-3	TGTGCCAGCACAGGCTCGTCGGGCGGCGTTAGGGATACGCAGTATTTT	CASTGSSGGVRDTQYF
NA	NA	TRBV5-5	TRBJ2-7	TGTGCCAGCAGTATTCTTAGCGGTGACTCCTACGAGCAGTACTTC	CASSILSGDSYEQYF
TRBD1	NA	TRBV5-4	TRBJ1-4	TGTGCCAGCAGCTTGGGACCGGGACAGACGGTTGAAAAACTGTTTTTT	CASSLGPGQTVEKLFF
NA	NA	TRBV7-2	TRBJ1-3	TGTGCCAGCAGCCTCGGGCTCTCTGGAAACACCATATATTTT	CASSLGLSGNTIYF
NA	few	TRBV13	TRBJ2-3	TGTGCCAGCAGCTCCCCGGGCGTGGCGTCAGATACGCAGTATTTT	CASSSPGVASDTQYF
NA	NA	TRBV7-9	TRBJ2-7	TGTGCCAGCAGCTCCAATCCAGGCTCCTACGAGCAGTACTTC	CASSSNPGSYEQYF
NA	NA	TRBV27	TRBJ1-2	TGTGCCAGCAGTTTAAGGGGCTGGGTGCAGGGTGGGGGCTACACCTTC	CASSLRGWVQGGGYTF
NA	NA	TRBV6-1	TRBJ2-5	TGTGCCAGCAGTGAAACGGGCGGACGGGGGGAGACCCAGTACTTC	CASSETGGRGETQYF
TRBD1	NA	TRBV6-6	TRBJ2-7	TGTGCCAGCAGACGAGAGGGGGCAATCCCTTTTCCCCTTTACGAGCAGTACTTC	CASRREGAIPFPLYEQYF
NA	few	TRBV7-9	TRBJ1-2	TGTGCCAGCAGCTTGGTGAGGTGGGGCTACACCTTC	CASSLVRWGYTF
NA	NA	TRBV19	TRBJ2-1	TGTGCCAGTAGTAATCTGAGGGAGCAGTTCTTC	CASSNLREQFF
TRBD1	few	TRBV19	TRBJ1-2	TGTGCCAGTAGTACCGGGACAGGGGGACTTGGCTACACCTTC	CASSTGTGGLGYTF
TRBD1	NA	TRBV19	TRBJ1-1	TGTGCCAGTACCTCCCAGGGGGTGAGCACTGAAGCTTTCTTT	CASTSQGVSTEAFF
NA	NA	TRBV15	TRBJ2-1	TGTGCCACCAGCAAAGGGGGCTACAATGAGCAGTTCTTC	CATSKGGYNEQFF
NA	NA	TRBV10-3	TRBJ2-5	TGTGCCATCTCTGACGCTAGTCTGGGTCGCGAGACCCAGTACTTC	CAISDASLGRETQYF
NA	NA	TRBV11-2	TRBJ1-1	TGTGCCAGCAGCTTAGTAATAGGGGACACTGAAGCTTTCTTT	CASSLVIGDTEAFF
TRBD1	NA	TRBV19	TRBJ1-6	TGTGCCAGTAGACCGACGCAGGGGGGGTCCTATAATTCACCCCTCCACTTT	CASRPTQGGSYNSPLHF
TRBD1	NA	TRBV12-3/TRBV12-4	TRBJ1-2	TGTGCCAGCGGACAGGGACCTGGCTATGGCTACACCTTC	CASGQGPGYGYTF
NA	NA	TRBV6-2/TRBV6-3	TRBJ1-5	TGTGCCAGCAGTTCTGGTTGGGCCGTCCCGGACTTCAATCAGCCCCAGCATTTT	CASSSGWAVPDFNQPQHF
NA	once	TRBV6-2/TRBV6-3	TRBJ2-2	TGTGCCAGCAGTTACAGGGCATACACCGGGGAGCTGTTTTTT	CASSYRAYTGELFF
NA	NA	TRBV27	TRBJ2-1	TGTGCCAGCAGTTCAACGGGTCGATACAATGAGCAGTTCTTC	CASSSTGRYNEQFF
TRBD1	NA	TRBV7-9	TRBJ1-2	TGTGCCAGCAGAGGACAGGGTCTTCAAGCGGGCTACACCTTC	CASRGQGLQAGYTF
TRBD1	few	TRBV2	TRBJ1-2	TGTGCCAGCAGTGAACCGGGACAGGGGGTTCGCGGCTACACCTTC	CASSEPGQGVRGYTF
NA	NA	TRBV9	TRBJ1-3	TGTGCCAGCGGACCCCGCGGGACTGGAAACACCATATATTTT	CASGPRGTGNTIYF
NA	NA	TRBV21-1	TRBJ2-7	TGTGCCAGCAGCCTAAGTAGGAGCGGGGTCTCCTACGAGCAGTACTTC	CASSLSRSGVSYEQYF
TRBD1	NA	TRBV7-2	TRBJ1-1	TGTGCCAGCAGCTTATCGGGACAGGGGGCTGAAGCTTTCTTT	CASSLSGQGAEAFF
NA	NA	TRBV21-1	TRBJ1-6	TGTGCCAGCAGCAAAGTCGCAGGGCGCTCCTATAATTCACCCCTCCACTTT	CASSKVAGRSYNSPLHF
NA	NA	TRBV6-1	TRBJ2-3	TGTGCCAGCAGTGGGGCAGGGGTATCAACAGATACGCAGTATTTT	CASSGAGVSTDTQYF
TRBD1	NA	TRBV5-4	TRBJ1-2	TGTGCCAGCAGCGAGGACAGGGGAAACCGCTATGGCTACACCTTC	CASSEDRGNRYGYTF
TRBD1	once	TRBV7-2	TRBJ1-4	TGTGCCAGCAGCTCCGGGACAGGGGTCGAAAAACTGTTTTTT	CASSSGTGVEKLFF
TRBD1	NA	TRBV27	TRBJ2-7	TGTGCCAGCAGTCCGACGACAGGGGTAGGTGTCTACGAGCAGTACTTC	CASSPTTGVGVYEQYF
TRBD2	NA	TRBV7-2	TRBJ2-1	TGTGCCAGCAGCCCCTCGGGACTACTTCCGTTCTTC	CASSPSGLLPFF
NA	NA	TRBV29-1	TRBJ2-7	TGCAGCGTTGAAGGGACTCTGATGGAGCAGTACTTC	CSVEGTLMEQYF
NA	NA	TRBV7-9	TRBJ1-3	TGTGCCAGCAGTGGACCCAGCGTTGGAAACACCATATATTTT	CASSGPSVGNTIYF
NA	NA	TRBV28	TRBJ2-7	TGTGCCAGCAGTTTAGAAGGGACACCCTACGAGCAGTACTTC	CASSLEGTPYEQYF
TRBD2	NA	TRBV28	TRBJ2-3	TGTTCTAGCGGGGGGCCTAGCACAGATACGCAGTATTTT	CSSGGPSTDTQYF
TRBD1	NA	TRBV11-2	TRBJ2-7	TGTGCCAGCAGCTCCCCCCACGGGACAGCGACCTACGAGCAGTACTTC	CASSSPHGTATYEQYF
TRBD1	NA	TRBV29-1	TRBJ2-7	TGCAGCGTTTTTACGGGACAGTCGACCTACGAGCAGTACTTC	CSVFTGQSTYEQYF
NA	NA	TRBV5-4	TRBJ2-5	TGTGCCAGCAGGTCCGGGACGGATTCTGAGGCCCAGTACTTC	CASRSGTDSEAQYF
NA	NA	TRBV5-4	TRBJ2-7	TGTGCCAGCAGCTTGCTGGGGGCTTCAGACTACGAGCAGTACTTC	CASSLLGASDYEQYF
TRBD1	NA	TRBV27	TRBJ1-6	TGTGCCAGCAGTCTTAGACAGGGGAAGATTTCACCCCTCCACTTT	CASSLRQGKISPLHF
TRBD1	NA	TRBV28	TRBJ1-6	TGTGCCAGCAGTTTAGTCAGGGGGGGTTCACCCCTCCACTTT	CASSLVRGGSPLHF
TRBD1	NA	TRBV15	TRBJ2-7	TGTGCCACCAGCAGAGGCCCGGGACAGCGCCACGAGCAGTACTTC	CATSRGPGQRHEQYF
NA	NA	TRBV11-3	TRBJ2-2	TGTGCCAGCAGCTCTAGATCGGGGACCGGGGAGCTGTTTTTT	CASSSRSGTGELFF
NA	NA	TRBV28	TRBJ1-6	TGTGCCACCCGAGGTAATAATTCACCCCTCCACTTT	CATRGNNSPLHF
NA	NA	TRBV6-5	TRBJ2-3	TGTGCCAGCAGTCTACAGGTTACAGATACGCAGTATTTT	CASSLQVTDTQYF
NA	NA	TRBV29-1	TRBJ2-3	TGCAGCGGGACTACTAGCACAGATACGCAGTATTTT	CSGTTSTDTQYF
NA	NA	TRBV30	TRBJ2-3	TGTGCCTGGAGTGTTGCCGGGTCTCTCACAGATACGCAGTATTTT	CAWSVAGSLTDTQYF